These 30 T cell receptor beta chains were all obtained from the same sample, sequenced in a study of a mutant IDH1 vaccine in newly diagnosed glioma. These receptors' antigens are unknown. The sample's time point: week 5, during vaccination. Each dose of the vaccine consisted of 300 ug of mutant IDH1 20-mer peptide, with topical imiquimod. Assay: immunoSEQ multiplex PCR; the TCRdb copy retains only in-frame clones and omits some. This sample has tens of thousands of clones, with roughly 81% found just once. The source was PBMCs, collected from a glioma patient whose treatment included an IDH1 peptide vaccine. These receptor sequences come from a man aged 50 or older with glioma.

This chain joins TRBV18 and TRBJ2-5, with 9 bases lining up with TRBD2. This CDR3 spans 17 amino acids. Trimming cost V 6 bases and J 3 bases; bases outside gene matches: 14. CDR1 KGHSH and CDR2 LQKENI come from the germline V gene. In DNA form, the CDR3 reads TGTGCCAGCTCCCTAACTAGCGGGTCTTCTTATAAAGAGACCCAGTACTTC. It yields the protein CASSLTSGSSYKETQYF.

The genes are TRBV5-6 and TRBJ1-1; the match to TRBD1 covers 9 bases. V trimming: 2 bases; J trimming: 1 base; junction bases outside the gene matches: 6. Germline V gene lookup returns CDR1 SGHDT and CDR2 YYEEEE. The length of the CDR3 is 16 residues. The CDR3, as DNA: TGTGCCAGCAGCTTCATTACAGGGGGCAGGAACACTGAAGCTTTCTTT. Protein sequence: CASSFITGGRNTEAFF.

V gene TRBV5-4 combines with J gene TRBJ1-1, with D unclear. Germline CDR1 reads SGHNT; CDR2 reads YYREEE (reference sequence). The CDR3 has 15 amino acids. V dropped 2 bases and J dropped 4 bases, with 15 bases sitting between them. The CDR3 here is CASSLGSSEITEAFF. Here the CDR3 DNA reads TGTGCCAGCAGCTTAGGGTCCAGCGAAATCACTGAAGCTTTCTTT.

V gene TRBV5-6 combines with J gene TRBJ2-6, with 9 bases identical to TRBD1. This CDR3 has 15 amino acids. Germline V gene lookup returns CDR1 SGHDT and CDR2 YYEEEE. The junction had 3 bases not matched to a gene; V was cut back by 4 bases and J by 4 bases. CDR3 loop: CASSAQGAGANVLTF. The CDR3 bases are TGTGCCAGCAGCGCACAGGGGGCCGGGGCCAACGTCCTGACTTTC.

The chain is built from TRBV14 and TRBJ1-1, with D possibly being TRBD1 (5 bases). The CDR3 has 15 residues. Germline CDR1 reads SGHDN; CDR2 reads FVKESK. V was pared by 4 bases and J by 1 base, with 13 bases between. CDR3 bases: TGTGCCAGCAGCCGGGGCAGGGTGTCGAACACTGAAGCTTTCTTT. Protein product: CASSRGRVSNTEAFF.

The chain recombines TRBV7-9 with TRBJ2-7; D ambiguous. Per the germline V gene, CDR1 is SEHNR and CDR2 is FQNEAQ (reference sequence). V was cut by 6 bases and J by 2 bases, with 5 bases left in between. This CDR3 has 11 residues. The CDR3 bases are TGTGCCAGCAGGGGAACCTACGAGCAGTACTTC. As protein: CASRGTYEQYF. The full variable domain, with the rest looked up from reference TRBV7-9 and TRBJ2-7, is DTGVSQNPRHKITKRGQNVTFRCDPISEHNRLYWYRQTLGQGPEFLTYFQNEAQLEKSRLLSDRFSAERPKGSFSTLEIQRTEQGDSAMYLCASRGTYEQYFGPGTRLTVT.

The gene calls are TRBV7-3 and TRBJ2-1, with D tentatively TRBD1 or TRBD2 (7 bases each). The CDR3 runs to 15 residues. The germline gives CDR1 SGHTA, CDR2 FQGTGA. Trimming cost V 5 bases and J 8 bases, with 19 bases left between them. For the CDR3, the DNA is TGTGCCAGCAGCCCCCAGGGGGGGCGAGGCGATGAGCAGTTCTTC. Its protein is CASSPQGGRGDEQFF.

This chain connects TRBV20-1 to TRBJ2-7; no clear D gene. V was pared by 7 bases and J by 0 bases, with 7 bases between. The germline gives CDR1 DFQATT, CDR2 SNEGSKA (reference sequence). There are 11 residues in the CDR3. The CDR3 nucleotides are TGCAGTGGTGAGAGCTCCTACGAGCAGTACTTC. Translated, it gives CSGESSYEQYF.

The chain recombines TRBV27 with TRBJ2-5, with D unclear. The CDR3 covers 14 residues. Germline V lookup: CDR1 MNHEY, CDR2 SMNVEV (reference sequence). V was cut by 3 bases and J by 2 bases, with 10 bases left in between. The CDR3 region is CASSLSPLQETQYF. The CDR3 nucleotides read TGTGCCAGCAGTTTGTCCCCCCTACAAGAGACCCAGTACTTC.

In DNA form, the CDR3 reads TGTGCCAGCAGCTCCCCGGCAGGGGGACAGTTCCAGCAGTACTTC. It is translated as CASSSPAGGQFQQYF. This chain links TRBV7-9 with TRBJ2-7, with 7 bases lining up with TRBD1. V shed 4 bases, J shed 8 bases, and the junction held 14 bases outside the gene matches. Germline assignment: CDR1 SEHNR and CDR2 FQNEAQ (reference sequence). The CDR3 is 15 amino acids.

This clone has only a few counts. The chain joins TRBV7-9 to TRBJ2-1, with a weak D call TRBD1 (6 bases). From germline, CDR1 is SEHNR and CDR2 FQNEAQ (reference sequence). This CDR3 is built from 14 residues. Trimming cost V 7 bases and J 4 bases, with 14 bases left between them. As DNA, the CDR3 is TGTGCCAGCACCCCCAGAGACAGGTACAATGAGCAGTTCTTC. Protein: CASTPRDRYNEQFF.

Turning to this clone: One end of the junction is discordant with germline, which a read error may explain. The chain's CDR3 is CASSIAGRGSGYTF. CDR3 sequence (DNA): TGTGCCAGCAGCATAGCCGGACGGGGCTCTGGCTACACCTTC. The chain uses TRBV11-1 and TRBJ1-2, with TRBD1 as a possible D gene (5 bases). The CDR3 covers 14 residues. CDR1 is SGHAT and CDR2 is FQDESV in the germline V gene (reference sequence).

This clone was seen a handful of times. The genes are TRBV4-1 and TRBJ1-1; D remains unclear. Trimming left V 4 bases short and J 4 bases short, with 7 bases between. The CDR3 runs 12 residues. Germline-derived CDR1 and CDR2 are MGHRA and YSYEKL. The DNA for the CDR3 is TGCGCCAGCAGCCTTACCGGCACTGAAGCTTTCTTT. This sequence encodes CASSLTGTEAFF.

This CDR3 reads CASSVQVTDTQYF. Here the CDR3 DNA reads TGTGCCAGCAGCGTCCAGGTTACAGATACGCAGTATTTT. The chain combines TRBV5-6 with TRBJ2-3, with unresolved D. Deletions cut 4 bases from V and 3 bases from J, with 9 bases between. The CDR3 is 13 amino acids. Germline CDR1 is SGHDT and CDR2 is YYEEEE. Full variable domain (rest looked up from reference TRBV5-6 and TRBJ2-3): DAGVTQSPTHLIKTRGQQVTLRCSPKSGHDTVSWYQQALGQGPQFIFQYYEEEERQRGNFPDRFSGHQFPNYSSELNVNALLLGDSALYLCASSVQVTDTQYFGPGTRLTVL.

This clone turned up a few times. The chain employs TRBV11-3 and TRBJ2-3; 10 positions match TRBD2. Germline V CDR1 and CDR2: SGHNT, YENEEA. There are 14 residues in the CDR3. V was clipped by 6 bases and J by 4 bases; unmatched bases: 4. The CDR3 region is CASSLAGEPDTQYF. CDR3 DNA: TGTGCCAGCAGTCTAGCGGGGGAACCAGATACGCAGTATTTT.

The chain joins TRBV2 to TRBJ1-2; TRBD1 agrees at 7 bases. Germline CDR1 SNHLY, CDR2 FYNNEI. V shed 8 bases, J shed 3 bases, and the junction held 24 bases outside the gene matches. The CDR3 is 19 amino acids. CDR3 sequence: CASRREGIAGQKWDYGYTF. In DNA form, the CDR3 reads TGTGCCAGCCGCCGGGAAGGCATAGCGGGACAGAAATGGGACTATGGCTACACCTTC.

The J gene is TRBJ2-4, the V gene TRBV18; TRBD1 or TRBD2 may be the D gene (6 bases each). The V gene's germline CDR1 is KGHSH and CDR2 LQKENI. V lost 2 bases, J lost 4 bases, and 12 bases lay in between. The CDR3 has 15 amino acids. CDR3 protein: CASSPGGPRKNIQYF. For the CDR3, the DNA is TGTGCCAGCTCACCAGGGGGGCCCCGAAAAAACATTCAGTACTTC.

The chain recombines TRBV4-1 with TRBJ2-1; 7 bases match TRBD2. V dropped 1 base and J dropped 6; count of bases not matched to a gene: 3. CDR1 and CDR2 from the germline V gene are MGHRA and YSYEKL. The CDR3 sequence is 14 residues long. CDR3 sequence reads: CASSQVGRANEQFF. As DNA, the CDR3 is TGCGCCAGCAGCCAAGTAGGGAGGGCCAATGAGCAGTTCTTC.

The chain recombines TRBV7-3 with TRBJ1-1; TRBD1 is a possible D gene (5 bases). The CDR3 length is 13 residues. Germline values: CDR1 SGHTA, CDR2 FQGTGA. The germline V and J ends were trimmed by 5 bases and 4 bases, with 11 bases remaining between them. The CDR3 DNA sequence: TGTGCCAGCAGCCTAGGAGACAGCACTGAAGCTTTCTTT. Its translation is CASSLGDSTEAFF.

The chain has TRBV19 and TRBJ1-4; D is undetermined. The CDR3 covers 15 residues. Trimming shortened V by 3 bases and J by 8 bases, and 16 bases separated the two germline ends. The germline CDR1 and CDR2 sequences are LNHDA and SQIVND (reference sequence). Here the CDR3 reads CASSMSVRYGEKLFF. CDR3 DNA sequence: TGTGCCAGTAGTATGTCCGTCCGGTACGGGGAAAAACTGTTTTTT.

This sequence joins TRBV2 and TRBJ2-7; D possibly corresponds to TRBD1 (6 bases). CDR3 length: 15 residues. Germline values: CDR1 SNHLY, CDR2 FYNNEI. V was cut by 3 bases and J by 1 base, with 13 bases left in between. CDR3 coding DNA: TGTGCCAGCAGTGAGGGGCAGGGGATATCCTACGAGCAGTACTTC. Translation: CASSEGQGISYEQYF.

This clone showed up just a few times. This CDR3 is also generated by other DNA sequences in the sample. The V and J genes are TRBV28 and TRBJ2-2, with unresolved D. With 6 bases removed from V and 4 bases from J, the gap between germline ends came to 6 bases. In germline, CDR1 is MDHEN, CDR2 SYDVKM. The CDR3 sequence is 12 residues long. The CDR3 DNA is TGTGCCAGCAGCACCCCCACCGGGGAGCTGTTTTTT. Its protein product is CASSTPTGELFF.

This chain joins TRBV5-1 and TRBJ1-1; no clear D. Per the germline V gene, CDR1 is SGHRS and CDR2 is YFSETQ. This CDR3 is built from 13 residues. With 3 bases removed from V and 3 bases from J, the gap between germline ends came to 9 bases. CDR3 residues: CASSSPRDTEAFF. The CDR3 DNA sequence: TGCGCCAGCAGCTCCCCACGGGACACTGAAGCTTTCTTT.

This sequence joins TRBV4-1 and TRBJ2-7; tentatively, D is TRBD1 (5 bases). Trimming took 1 base from V and 2 from J, leaving 9 bases between them. The CDR3 contains 14 residues. The germline CDR1 and CDR2 sequences are MGHRA and YSYEKL. The CDR3 loop reads CASSQAQGPYEQYF. The CDR3 DNA reads as TGCGCCAGCAGCCAAGCGCAGGGTCCCTACGAGCAGTACTTC.

In its sample, this clone was seen once. The chain carries TRBV7-9 and TRBJ2-1; D is uncertain. This CDR3 is built from 16 residues. Germline V lookup: CDR1 SEHNR, CDR2 FQNEAQ (reference sequence). Deletions cut 2 bases from V and 2 bases from J, with 13 bases between. The CDR3, as DNA: TGTGCCAGCAGCTTAAGTTCGTACCGGACCTACAATGAGCAGTTCTTC. Translating gives CASSLSSYRTYNEQFF.

This rearrangement joins TRBV27 to TRBJ1-2; unclear D gene. The CDR3 spans 12 residues. Germline loops: CDR1 MNHEY, CDR2 SMNVEV (reference sequence). Trimming left V 6 bases short and J 0 bases short, with 5 bases between. CDR3 protein: CASSASNYGYTF. The CDR3 coding sequence is TGTGCCAGCAGCGCCTCTAACTATGGCTACACCTTC.

The rearrangement joins TRBV4-2 to TRBJ1-1; D is ambiguous. Per the germline V gene, CDR1 is LGHNA and CDR2 is YNFKEQ. Trimming removed 0 bases at V and 0 bases at J, with 11 bases between. This CDR3 region has 16 residues. The CDR3 region is CASSQELRVMNTEAFF. The CDR3 DNA sequence: TGTGCCAGCAGCCAAGAGCTCCGCGTGATGAACACTGAAGCTTTCTTT.

The chain recombines TRBV6-1 with TRBJ1-2; D possibly corresponds to TRBD1 (5 bases). Germline V gene sequence: CDR1 MNHNS, CDR2 SASEGT. The CDR3 is 15 amino acids. The V end was cut by 2 bases, the J end by 1 base, with 11 bases between. The CDR3 sequence: CASSELRDVNYGYTF. The DNA for the CDR3 is TGTGCCAGCAGTGAACTCCGGGACGTTAACTATGGCTACACCTTC.

The gene calls are TRBV10-3 and TRBJ1-1, with unresolved D. Trimming left V 7 bases short and J 5 bases short, with 14 bases between. Germline CDR1 and CDR2: ENHRY and SYGVKD. The CDR3 loop spans 13 amino acids. This chain's CDR3 is CAIKGTRSTEAFF. CDR3 DNA sequence: TGTGCCATCAAAGGCACCCGAAGTACTGAAGCTTTCTTT.

This chain uses TRBV19 with TRBJ1-4; D is perhaps TRBD1 (6 bases). CDR1 is LNHDA, CDR2 SQIVND, per germline (reference sequence). The CDR3 runs 16 residues. V lost 6 bases and J lost 0, with 14 bases in between. The CDR3 sequence: CASSSTGSPTNEKLFF. The CDR3, as DNA: TGTGCCAGTAGCTCCACAGGGTCTCCAACTAATGAAAAACTGTTTTTT.